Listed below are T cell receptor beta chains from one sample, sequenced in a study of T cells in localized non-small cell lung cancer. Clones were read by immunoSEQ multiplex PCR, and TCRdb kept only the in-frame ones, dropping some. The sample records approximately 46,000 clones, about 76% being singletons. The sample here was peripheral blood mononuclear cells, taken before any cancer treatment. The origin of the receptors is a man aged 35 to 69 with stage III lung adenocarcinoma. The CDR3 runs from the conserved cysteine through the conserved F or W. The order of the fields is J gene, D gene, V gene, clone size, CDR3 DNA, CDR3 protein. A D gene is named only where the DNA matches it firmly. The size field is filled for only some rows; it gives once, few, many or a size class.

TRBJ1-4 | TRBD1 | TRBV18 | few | TGTGCCAGCTCACCGGGTCATGAGGGACAGCTGTTTTTT | CASSPGHEGQLFF
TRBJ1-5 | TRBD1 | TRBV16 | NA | TGTGCCAGCAGCCAACGGGACAGGGGGCGTCAGCCCCAGCATTTT | CASSQRDRGRQPQHF
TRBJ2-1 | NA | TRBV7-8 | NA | TGTGCCAGCAGCTTAGTGGGAGTTACCTACAATGAGCAGTTCTTC | CASSLVGVTYNEQFF
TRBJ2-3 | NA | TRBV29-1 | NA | TGCAGCGTTGAAGGGATCGGAGAGACAGATACGCAGTATTTT | CSVEGIGETDTQYF
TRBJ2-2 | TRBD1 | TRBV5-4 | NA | TGTGCCAGCAGCGGCCGGGACAGGGACCCCGGGGAGCTGTTTTTT | CASSGRDRDPGELFF
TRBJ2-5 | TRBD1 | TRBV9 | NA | TGTGCCAGCAGCGTAGAATACGGGACAGGGGAGACCCAGTACTTC | CASSVEYGTGETQYF
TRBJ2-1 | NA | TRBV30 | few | TGTGCCTGGAGACATTCCGGGACGGAGTACAATGAGCAGTTCTTC | CAWRHSGTEYNEQFF
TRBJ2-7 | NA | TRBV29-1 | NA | TGCAGCGTTCTTAGGGACTCCCTAAACGAGCAGTACTTC | CSVLRDSLNEQYF
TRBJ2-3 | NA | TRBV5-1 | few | TGCGCCAGCAGCTTGTCCTTACGAGGCACAGATACGCAGTATTTT | CASSLSLRGTDTQYF
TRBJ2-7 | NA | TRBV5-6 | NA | TGTGCCAGCAGCCGGGACAACTCCTACGAGCAGTACTTC | CASSRDNSYEQYF